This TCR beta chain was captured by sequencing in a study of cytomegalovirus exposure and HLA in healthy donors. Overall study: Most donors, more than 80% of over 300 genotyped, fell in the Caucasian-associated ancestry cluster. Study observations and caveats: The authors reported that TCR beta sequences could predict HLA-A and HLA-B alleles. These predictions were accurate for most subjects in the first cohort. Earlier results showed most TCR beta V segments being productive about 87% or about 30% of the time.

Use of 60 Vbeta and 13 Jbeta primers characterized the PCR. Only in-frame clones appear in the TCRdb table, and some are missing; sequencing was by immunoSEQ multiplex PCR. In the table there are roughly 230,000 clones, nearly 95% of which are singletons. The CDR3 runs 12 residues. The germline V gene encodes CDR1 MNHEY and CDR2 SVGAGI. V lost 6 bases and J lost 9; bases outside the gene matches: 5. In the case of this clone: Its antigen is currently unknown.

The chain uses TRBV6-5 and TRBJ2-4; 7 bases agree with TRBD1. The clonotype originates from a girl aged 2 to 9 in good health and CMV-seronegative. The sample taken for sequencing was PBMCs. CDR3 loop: CASSQGVGIQYF. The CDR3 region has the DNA TGTGCCAGCAGCCAGGGGGTCGGCATTCAGTACTTC.